The 30 T cell receptor beta chains below come from one sample, sequenced in a study of regulatory T cells in long-lasting Graves disease. Relying on iRepertoire HTBI primers and Arm-PCR of CDR3 regions, the team built TCR beta libraries. TCRdb used MiXCR to reprocess the multiplex PCR reads, holding one entry per CDR3 protein. Among 250,000 to 300,000 distinct CDR3 sequences, around a sixth were seen once, and the ten largest hold approximately 14%. As for time point: newly diagnosed GD, antithyroid drugs for less than 3 months. TCR sequences were obtained from RNA taken from PBMCs. The sample was also reused in another study, on T cells in Graves' hyperthyroidism and ophthalmopathy.

The sample consisted of peripheral blood mononuclear cells (PBMCs), taken at new diagnosis, from a patient treated with antithyroid drugs. Every receptor here comes from a woman aged 25-40 years with Graves disease.

This clonotype came up many times. V usage is TRBV20-1 and J usage is TRBJ1-1; D is ambiguous. The CDR3 runs to 13 residues. V was pared by 3 bases and J by 2 bases, with 10 bases between. The germline V gene has CDR1 DFQATT and CDR2 SNEGSKA (reference sequence). The DNA for the CDR3 is TGCAGTGCTAGCAATTCGGGAAACACTGAAGCTTTCTTT. This translates into CSASNSGNTEAFF.

This clonotype was picked up many times. The V and J genes are TRBV5-6 and TRBJ1-2; 8 bases match TRBD1. The junction had 3 bases not matched to a gene; V was cut back by 0 bases and J by 2 bases. This CDR3 has 15 amino acids. Germline assignment: CDR1 SGHDT and CDR2 YYEEEE. The CDR3 sequence is CASSLARQGNYGYTF. CDR3 DNA: TGTGCCAGCAGCTTGGCGAGACAGGGGAACTATGGCTACACCTTC.

Concerning this clonotype: An end of the junction differs from the germline gene, which may be a read error. The V call is TRBV10-3, the J call TRBJ1-3; D unclear. The CDR3 has 15 amino acids. Per the germline V gene, CDR1 is ENHRY and CDR2 is SYGVKD. The CDR3 sequence is CAISESRTSGSTIYF. The CDR3 coding sequence is TGTGCCATCAGTGAGTCGAGAACATCTGGAAGCACCATATATTTT.

This clonotype was counted ten times or more. The chain carries TRBV6-2 or TRBV6-3 and TRBJ2-5, with 8 bases matching TRBD2. The CDR3 has 13 residues. The V and J ends lost 7 bases and 5 bases, in that order; junction bases with no gene match: 6. Germline lookup yields CDR1 MNHEY and CDR2 SVGEGT. CDR3 nucleotides: TGTGCCAGCATTCGGGGGGGCCGGGAGACCCAGTACTTC. It is translated as CASIRGGRETQYF.

As to this clonotype: This clone may be a read error of a much larger clone one base away. The chain carries TRBV3-1 and TRBJ1-4; D not resolved. The germline V gene has CDR1 LGHDT and CDR2 YNNKEL (reference sequence). The CDR3 is 14 amino acids. The CDR3 sequence: CASSPKASNEELFF. CDR3 nucleotides: TGCGCCAGCAGCCCCAAGGCCAGTAATGAAGAACTGTTTTTT.

This clonotype was picked up many times. J is TRBJ1-5 and V is TRBV6-1; 9 nucleotides match TRBD1. CDR1 and CDR2 (germline): MNHNS, SASEGT. The CDR3 loop spans 15 amino acids. V was pared by 6 bases and J by 0 bases, with 3 bases of the junction left unmatched. The CDR3 sequence is CASRGTGNSNQPQHF. The CDR3 DNA sequence: TGTGCCAGCAGAGGGACAGGGAATAGCAATCAGCCCCAGCATTTT.

This clonotype was seen at least ten times. This sequence joins TRBV6-2 or TRBV6-3 and TRBJ2-4, with TRBD1 matching 7 bases. V lost 2 bases and J lost 1; bases outside the gene matches: 2. The CDR3 has 15 residues. Germline assignment: CDR1 MNHEY and CDR2 SVGEGT. The CDR3, as DNA: TGTGCCAGCAGTTACGGACAGGTCGCCAAAAACATTCAGTACTTC. Protein sequence: CASSYGQVAKNIQYF.

At least ten counts were recorded for this clonotype. The chain has TRBV5-1 and TRBJ2-3; 10 bases align to TRBD1. The V and J ends lost 2 bases and 2 bases, in that order; junction bases with no gene match: 5. Germline values: CDR1 SGHRS, CDR2 YFSETQ. This CDR3 contains 16 residues. CDR3 coding DNA: TGCGCCAGCAGCTTCCCCGGGACAGGGGACACAGATACGCAGTATTTT. It is translated as CASSFPGTGDTDTQYF.

This clonotype was picked up many times. The chain has TRBV6-1 and TRBJ1-5, with TRBD1 matching over 8 bases. The germline V gene has CDR1 MNHNS and CDR2 SASEGT. The CDR3 contains 14 residues. J gave up 1 base and V 10 bases, and 6 bases lay outside the gene matches. The CDR3 loop is CATDRTGSNQPQHF. The CDR3 DNA is TGTGCCACTGACAGGACAGGGAGCAATCAGCCCCAGCATTTT.

This clonotype was seen repeatedly, ten times or more. V and J are TRBV29-1 and TRBJ2-3, with D uncertain. Germline lookup yields CDR1 SQVTM and CDR2 ANQGSEA. CDR3 length: 13 amino acids. The V end was cut by 1 base, the J end by 0 bases, with 5 bases between. The CDR3 coding sequence is TGCAGCGTTGAAGTGACTAGCACAGATACGCAGTATTTT. Encoded protein: CSVEVTSTDTQYF.

A note on this clonotype: A much larger clone differs by one base, so this may be a read error. The chain couples TRBV5-6 to TRBJ1-1; no clear D. Germline V gives CDR1 SGHDT, CDR2 YYEEEE. The CDR3 totals 14 residues. The CDR3 sequence: CASRNSNGGTEALF. CDR3 in DNA: TGTGCCAGCAGAAACTCCAACGGCGGCACTGAAGCTCTCTTT. Full variable domain (rest looked up from reference TRBV5-6 and TRBJ1-1): DAGVTQSPTHLIKTRGQQVTLRCSPKSGHDTVSWYQQALGQGPQFIFQYYEEEERQRGNFPDRFSGHQFPNYSSELNVNALLLGDSALYLCASRNSNGGTEALFGQGTRLTVV.

In its sample, this clonotype was seen many times. CDR3 region: CASRGPGEPQHF. DNA for the CDR3: TGTGCCAGCAGAGGCCCAGGAGAGCCCCAGCATTTT. V gene TRBV12-3 or TRBV12-4 combines with J gene TRBJ1-5; D not certain. The CDR3 has 12 residues. Trimming cost V 6 bases and J 8 bases, with 11 bases left between them.

At least ten counts were recorded for this clonotype. The rearrangement links TRBV2 to TRBJ1-1; tentatively, D is TRBD1 (5 bases). Germline-derived CDR1 and CDR2 are SNHLY and FYNNEI. V was cut by 4 bases and J by 5 bases, with 14 bases left in between. This CDR3 is built from 14 residues. CDR3 sequence (DNA): TGTGCCAGCAGTGTAGGTTACAGACAGACTGAAGCTTTCTTT. Amino acids: CASSVGYRQTEAFF.

This clonotype has just one count. It may be a read error: a sequence one base away is much more abundant. The chain combines TRBV19 with TRBJ1-1; D gene ambiguous. This CDR3 has 14 residues. CDR1 and CDR2 from the germline V gene are LNHDA and SQIVND (reference sequence). The germline V and J ends were trimmed by 4 bases and 5 bases, with 14 bases remaining between them. The CDR3 protein is CASSRLKRRTEAFF. CDR3 bases: TGTGCCAGTAGTAGACTCAAGAGACGGACTGAAGCTTTCTTT.

This clonotype was recorded many times. This rearrangement joins TRBV5-1 to TRBJ1-6, with a possible D match to TRBD1 (6 bases). Germline V gene data show CDR1 as SGHRS and CDR2 as YFSETQ. The V end was cut by 4 bases, the J end by 13 bases, with 15 bases between. The CDR3 has 13 residues. The CDR3 nucleotides read TGCGCCAGCAGCATCGAATACAGGGACCCCCTCCACTTT. As protein: CASSIEYRDPLHF.

This clonotype was seen at least ten times. This rearrangement joins TRBV9 to TRBJ2-3; no reliable D call. The germline V and J ends were trimmed by 2 bases and 1 base, with 14 bases remaining between them. The CDR3 consists of 16 residues. CDR1 SGDLS and CDR2 YYNGEE come from the germline V gene. The CDR3 coding sequence is TGTGCCAGCAGCGTTACCCGTCGAGGTGGCACAGATACGCAGTATTTT. It yields the protein CASSVTRRGGTDTQYF.

CDR3: CASSDPPGEAFF. CDR3 DNA: TGTGCCAGCAGTGATCCCCCAGGCGAAGCTTTCTTT. The chain employs TRBV25-1 and TRBJ1-1, with D unclear. From germline, CDR1 is MGHDK and CDR2 SYGVNS. The CDR3 is made up of 12 amino acids. V was pared by 3 bases and J by 8 bases, with 10 bases between.

The chain is built from TRBV7-8 and TRBJ2-1; 16 bases are shared with TRBD2. V shed 5 bases and J 0 bases; nucleotides not matched to a gene: 10. Germline CDR1 and CDR2: SGHVS and FQNEAQ. This CDR3 has 20 residues. The CDR3 sequence is CASSPLGTSGGVSSYNEQFF. The CDR3 nucleotides are TGTGCCAGCAGCCCCCTCGGGACTAGCGGGGGGGTCAGCTCCTACAATGAGCAGTTCTTC.

Turning to this clonotype: A read error may explain this, as a much larger clone is one base away. The missing conserved phenylalanine or tryptophan at the end of this CDR3 makes a read error likely. This chain joins TRBV5-8 and TRBJ1-4, with a possible D match to TRBD1 (6 bases). Germline CDR1 reads SGHTS; CDR2 reads YDEGEE. V was trimmed by 3 bases and J by 6 bases, leaving 15 bases between them. The CDR3 is made up of 15 amino acids. Written as DNA, the CDR3 is TGTGCCAGCAGCTCCTCGGTGGGGGCAGATGAAAAACTGTTTTCT. Translation: CASSSSVGADEKLFS.

This clonotype has more than one count but fewer than ten. A much bigger clone sits one base away, suggesting this may be a read error. The V and J genes are TRBV20-1 and TRBJ1-3, with unresolved D. The germline V gene encodes CDR1 DFQATT and CDR2 SNEGSKA (reference sequence). The CDR3 is 14 amino acids. CDR3 in DNA: TGCAGTGCCGAGGCGGGTCAGGATGGAGACACCATATATTTT. This encodes CSAEAGQDGDTIYF.

The sample holds many counts of this clonotype. The rearrangement uses TRBV12-3 or TRBV12-4 and TRBJ1-2; possibly TRBD1 for D (5 bases). Trimming cost V 6 bases and J 9 bases, with 20 bases left between them. The CDR3 is 14 residues long. The CDR3 DNA is TGTGCCAGCAGCAAACTCATGCAGGGTAGCAGCTACACCTTC. This encodes CASSKLMQGSSYTF.

This clonotype was seen only a few times. The CDR3 loop is CASSSARGADYGYTF. DNA for the CDR3: TGCGCCAGCTCCTCAGCTCGGGGGGCGGACTATGGCTACACCTTC. The V call is TRBV10-2, the J call TRBJ1-2, with D possibly TRBD1 on 6 matching bases. V gave up 8 bases and J gave up 3 bases, with 19 bases separating them. Germline CDR1 reads WSHSY; CDR2 reads SAAADI. The CDR3 spans 15 residues.

This clonotype was seen repeatedly, ten times or more. The chain employs TRBV20-1 and TRBJ2-1, with 11 bases that match TRBD2. The CDR3 runs to 14 residues. J lost 6 bases, V lost 5 bases, and 6 bases had no gene match. Germline V gene data show CDR1 as DFQATT and CDR2 as SNEGSKA (reference sequence). In DNA form, the CDR3 reads TGCAGTGCTTCCCTAGCGGGGGGTCCCAATGAGCAGTTCTTC. Encoded protein: CSASLAGGPNEQFF.

The rearrangement uses TRBV6-1 and TRBJ1-1; a possible D gene is TRBD1 (6 bases). CDR3 size: 13 residues. Trimming removed 7 bases at V and 10 bases at J, with 19 bases between. CDR1 and CDR2 from the germline V gene are MNHNS and SASEGT. CDR3 region: CASTTRRETGAFF. Here the CDR3 DNA reads TGTGCCAGCACAACGAGAAGAGAGACAGGAGCTTTCTTT.

This clonotype occurred many times. This chain links TRBV4-1 with TRBJ1-2; TRBD1 matches at 8 bases. This CDR3 contains 15 residues. V lost 1 base to trimming and J lost 4 bases; unmatched junction nucleotides: 5. Germline loops: CDR1 MGHRA, CDR2 YSYEKL. The CDR3 sequence is CASSQGTGTPYGYTF. CDR3 bases: TGCGCCAGCAGCCAAGGGACAGGGACTCCCTATGGCTACACCTTC.

This clonotype has more than one count but fewer than ten. The rearrangement joins TRBV19 to TRBJ1-2; the D is unclear. Germline CDR1 is LNHDA and CDR2 is SQIVND (reference sequence). Trimming removed 7 bases at V and 1 base at J, with 7 bases between. The CDR3 spans 12 residues. The CDR3 region has the DNA TGTGCCAGTAACTCAGTTAACTATGGCTACACCTTC. Protein product: CASNSVNYGYTF.

In this sample, this clonotype turned up many times. The chain combines TRBV20-1 with TRBJ2-7; TRBD2 aligns across 11 bases. V gave up 3 bases and J gave up 0 bases; unmatched junction bases: 4. Germline V gene lookup returns CDR1 DFQATT and CDR2 SNEGSKA (reference sequence). The length of the CDR3 is 15 residues. CDR3 protein: CSARQTSGGSYEQYF. The DNA for the CDR3 is TGCAGTGCTAGGCAAACTAGCGGGGGCTCCTACGAGCAGTACTTC.

Many counts were recorded for this clonotype. V gene TRBV20-1 combines with J gene TRBJ2-7; 7 bases fit TRBD1. Germline V gene lookup returns CDR1 DFQATT and CDR2 SNEGSKA (reference sequence). J was trimmed by 3 bases and V by 1 base; bases with no gene match: 6. The CDR3 has 14 residues. CDR3 amino acids: CSARVGTVNYEQYF. DNA for the CDR3: TGCAGTGCTAGAGTGGGGACAGTGAACTACGAGCAGTACTTC.

This clonotype was seen at least ten times. The V call is TRBV27, the J call TRBJ1-2; D is possibly TRBD1 (5 bases). CDR3 length: 14 amino acids. The germline CDR1 and CDR2 sequences are MNHEY and SMNVEV (reference sequence). V was shortened by 3 bases and J by 6 bases, with 14 bases between the two germline ends. The CDR3 region has the DNA TGTGCCAGCAGTTTTCGGGGGAGATACAATGGCTACACCTTC. This sequence encodes CASSFRGRYNGYTF.

This clonotype showed up many times. The chain employs TRBV7-2 and TRBJ2-2, with 7 bases aligning to TRBD2. Germline CDR1 SGHTA, CDR2 FQGNSA. CDR3 length equals 15 residues. J lost 4 bases, V lost 0 bases, and 2 bases had no gene match. This chain's CDR3 is CASSLALAVTGELFF. CDR3 nucleotide sequence: TGTGCCAGCAGCTTAGCTCTAGCGGTCACCGGGGAGCTGTTTTTT.